Included here is one TCR beta chain sequence, with context. This clone was counted at least ten times. The antigen this receptor binds is unknown. One base away there is no much larger clone; base qualities are not given. This sample includes further DNA sequences coding for the same CDR3. The data derive from a study of metastatic and nonmetastatic thyroid tumors (TCRdb year 2020). At the level of the whole study: Repertoires were compared across peripheral blood and tumor or nodule tissue samples from malignant and benign thyroid patients.

No patient had received any treatment before thyroid surgery. Using T-cell receptor beta sequencing, the study looked back at clinical samples from patients collected from about 2011 to 2019. The library was prepared using PCR. This sample was sequenced with an Illumina HiSeq 4000. High-throughput sequencing was used to profile the TCR beta-chain CDR3 region of every patient. The study's own analysis went as follows. CDR3 differences across clinicopathological groups were used to build a classifier for discriminating distant-metastatic papillary thyroid cancer patients. To measure repertoire diversity the researchers used the Shannon index, while the Morisita-Horn index served to gauge how similar the tumor and blood repertoires were. TCRdb ran its own pipeline on the public reads, namely fastp trimming at Q25 and MiXCR clone calling, and kept in-frame beta chains. TCRdb's processing, not the study's, gives the V and J calls here. The sample table records about 42,000 clones; roughly an eighth of these occur just once. Approximately 10% of the sample belongs to the ten largest clones.

Paper-wide results and their limitations: In both blood and tumor samples, TCR beta diversity was reported to be significantly higher in malignant tumors than in benign nodules.

This clonotype was obtained from a male donor with papillary thyroid cancer or a benign thyroid nodule (not recorded which). Some clones in this sample may be carry-over from other donors' samples. Material: blood.

The DNA sequence follows: TGTGCCAGCAGCTTAGAAACCCTAGCGGGAGGGGACTACGAGCAGTACTTC. This is translated as CASSLETLAGGDYEQYF. The chain uses TRBV7-6 and TRBJ2-7, and 12 junctional nucleotides match TRBD2. Based on the germline V gene, the CDR1 and CDR2 sequences are SGHVS and FNYEAQ. Including the terminal cysteine and phenylalanine, the CDR3 comprises 17 residues. Solely the CDR3 DNA is kept, with 51 bases framed from the first base. Unmatched junction bases come to 7, with V trimmed by 1 base and J by 3 bases. With the portions outside the CDR3 filled from the reference TRBV7-6 and TRBJ2-7 genes, the complete variable region becomes GAGVSQSPRYKVTKRGQDVALRCDPISGHVSLYWYRQALGQGPEFLTYFNYEAQQDKSGLPNDRFSAERPEGSISTLTIQRTEQRDSAMYRCASSLETLAGGDYEQYFGPGTRLTVT.